This T cell receptor beta chain appears in the sequencing data of a study of blood T cell repertoires in COVID-19. Study context: The samples span acute and convalescent COVID-19 from the United States, Italy and Spain.

The CDR3 spans 14 residues. Between the trimmed V and J ends, which lost 1 base and 4 bases, there was a span of 10 bases. Germline loops: CDR1 LGHDT, CDR2 YNNKEL (reference sequence). Clones were sequenced by immunoSEQ multiplex PCR, and TCRdb holds only the in-frame ones, with some missing. Altogether 260,000 or so clones are present, roughly 90% being singletons, with the ten largest covering approximately 8.8%. Material: peripheral blood. The V call is TRBV3-1 (or the pseudogene TRBV3-2), the J call TRBJ1-2, with TRBD1 as a possible D gene (5 bases). This clonotype was sampled from a man between 18 and 29 years old with active or convalescent COVID-19. The CDR3 nucleotides are TGTGCCAGCAGCCAAGCAGGGCCTAGCTATGGCTACACCTTC. It is translated as CASSQAGPSYGYTF.